The entry below describes one T cell receptor beta chain. Germline assignment: CDR1 SEHNR and CDR2 FQNEAQ (reference sequence). V lost 1 base to trimming and J lost 9 bases, with 9 bases between them. This CDR3 is 12 amino acids long. The source of the sample is a study of blood T cell repertoires in COVID-19. Study background: The analysed material was cDNA or gDNA that came from T cells, B-cell-depleted T cells, or PBMCs.

Assay used: immunoSEQ multiplex PCR; TCRdb lists only in-frame clones, some missing. Of about 100,000 clones listed, 84% are singletons. The rearrangement links TRBV7-9 to TRBJ1-2; D gene unclear. This receptor was taken from a human donor in a cohort sampled during active COVID-19. The source material was peripheral blood. Here the CDR3 reads CASSLDTGRYTF. As DNA, the CDR3 is TGTGCCAGCAGCTTAGACACTGGGCGCTACACCTTC.